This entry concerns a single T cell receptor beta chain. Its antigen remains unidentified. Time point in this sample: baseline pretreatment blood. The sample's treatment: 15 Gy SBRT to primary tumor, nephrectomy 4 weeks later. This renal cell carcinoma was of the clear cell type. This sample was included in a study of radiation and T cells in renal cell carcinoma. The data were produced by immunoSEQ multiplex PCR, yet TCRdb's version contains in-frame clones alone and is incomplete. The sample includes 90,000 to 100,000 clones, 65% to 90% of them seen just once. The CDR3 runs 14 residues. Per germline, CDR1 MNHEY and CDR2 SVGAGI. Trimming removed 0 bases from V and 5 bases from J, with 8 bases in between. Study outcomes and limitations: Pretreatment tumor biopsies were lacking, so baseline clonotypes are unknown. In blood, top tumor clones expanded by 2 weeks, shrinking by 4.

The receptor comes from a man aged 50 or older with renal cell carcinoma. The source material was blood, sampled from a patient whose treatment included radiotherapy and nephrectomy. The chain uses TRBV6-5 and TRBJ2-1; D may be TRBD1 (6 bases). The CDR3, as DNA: TGTGCCAGCAGTTACTCGGGGGCAAACAATGAGCAGTTCTTC. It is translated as CASSYSGANNEQFF.